This entry lists 15 T cell receptor beta chains sequenced from one sample in a study of metastatic and nonmetastatic thyroid tumors. TCRdb re-called clones via MiXCR from the PCR reads. The table has 5,100 or so clones, over 25% seen once; the top ten hold roughly 25%. No patient had received any treatment before thyroid surgery. Material for sequencing was adjacent normal tissue. These receptors were collected from a female donor with papillary thyroid cancer or a benign thyroid nodule (not recorded which). Some clones in this sample may be carry-over from other donors' samples.

The chain is built from TRBV2 and TRBJ2-2, with D possibly matching TRBD1 (5 bases). The ends were cut back, 7 bases at V and 5 bases at J, with 17 bases in the middle. This CDR3 is 15 amino acids long. Germline V lookup: CDR1 SNHLY, CDR2 FYNNEI. Here the CDR3 DNA reads TGTGCCAGCACTGCAGGTCTCCCAGGGACCGGGGAGCTGTTTTTT. Its protein product is CASTAGLPGTGELFF.

This clone was picked up one time. The V call is TRBV5-1, the J call TRBJ2-7; 10 nucleotides match TRBD1. J lost 5 bases, V lost 5 bases, and 7 bases had no gene match. Germline V gene sequence: CDR1 SGHRS, CDR2 YFSETQ. This CDR3 spans 14 amino acids. As DNA, the CDR3 is TGCGCCAGCAGTCCGGGACAGGGGTTCAACGAGCAGTACTTC. Protein: CASSPGQGFNEQYF.

As for this clone: A single base separates this from a much larger clone, so it may be a read error. The chain joins TRBV2 to TRBJ2-5; TRBD1 matches 7 bases. This CDR3 is built from 16 residues. V dropped 4 bases and J dropped 5; count of bases not matched to a gene: 13. CDR1 SNHLY and CDR2 FYNNEI come from the germline V gene. In DNA form, the CDR3 reads TGTGCCAGCAGTGGCTCCGGGACAGTCGGAGGCGAGACCCAGTACTTC. Translating gives CASSGSGTVGGETQYF.

This clone was seen just once. The chain has TRBV11-2 and TRBJ2-3; D remains unclear. V was cut by 4 bases and J by 2 bases, with 13 bases left in between. Looked up from germline, CDR1 is SGHAT and CDR2 is FQNNGV. This CDR3 is 15 amino acids long. The CDR3 here is CASSSNPSFTDTQYF. CDR3 in DNA: TGTGCCAGCAGCTCCAACCCAAGTTTCACAGATACGCAGTATTTT.

By proportion, this clone is medium-sized. The chain employs TRBV9 and TRBJ2-7, with D uncertain. CDR1 and CDR2 from the germline V gene are SGDLS and YYNGEE. The CDR3 is made up of 15 amino acids. V lost 4 bases and J lost 6, with 20 bases in between. CDR3 sequence: CASSTGSGSRREQYF. DNA for the CDR3: TGTGCCAGCAGCACTGGATCGGGTAGCCGGCGCGAGCAGTACTTC.

This clone was found many times. This chain links TRBV5-4 with TRBJ2-7; 12 positions agree with TRBD2. The CDR3 extends over 15 amino acids. Germline assignment: CDR1 SGHNT and CDR2 YYREEE (reference sequence). J lost 5 bases, V lost 4 bases, and 7 bases had no gene match. As DNA, the CDR3 is TGTGCCAGCAGCCTTAAGACTAGCGGGAGCCACGAGCAGTACTTC. Protein sequence: CASSLKTSGSHEQYF.

This chain joins TRBV7-8 and TRBJ1-1; D gene ambiguous. Germline CDR1 reads SGHVS; CDR2 reads FQNEAQ. Trimming cost V 6 bases and J 2 bases, with 10 bases left between them. CDR3 length: 13 amino acids. The DNA of the CDR3 is TGTGCCAGCAGTTGTCAGCGTAACACTGAAGCTTTCTTT. Translated: CASSCQRNTEAFF.

The table lists this clone with a few counts. The chain is built from TRBV28 and TRBJ2-2; 7 bases map to TRBD2. The J segment lost 5 bases and the V segment lost 4 bases, leaving 7 bases of the junction unmatched. This CDR3 has 15 amino acids. Germline V CDR1 and CDR2: MDHEN, SYDVKM. CDR3 loop: CASSSHVGGTGELFF. For the CDR3, the DNA is TGTGCCAGCAGTTCCCACGTGGGGGGGACCGGGGAGCTGTTTTTT. The full variable domain, completed using reference TRBV28 and TRBJ2-2, is DVKVTQSSRYLVKRTGEKVFLECVQDMDHENMFWYRQDPGLGLRLIYFSYDVKMKEKGDIPEGYSVSREKKERFSLILESASTNQTSMYLCASSSHVGGTGELFFGEGSRLTVL.

In its sample, this clone was seen many times. The chain has TRBV11-2 and TRBJ2-7; TRBD1 agrees at 10 bases. Germline values: CDR1 SGHAT, CDR2 FQNNGV. The V and J ends lost 4 bases and 4 bases, in that order; junction bases with no gene match: 4. This CDR3 spans 14 amino acids. The CDR3 loop reads CASSSGTGDYEQYF. As DNA, the CDR3 is TGTGCCAGCAGCTCCGGGACAGGGGATTACGAGCAGTACTTC.

This clone was counted a few times. The V gene is TRBV6-5, the J gene TRBJ1-2, with 11 bases lining up with TRBD1. CDR3 length: 15 residues. Germline CDR1 reads MNHEY; CDR2 reads SVGAGI. Trimming removed 2 bases from V and 8 bases from J; junction bases left unmatched: 7. The CDR3 sequence: CASSYAEDRGLGYTF. CDR3 sequence (DNA): TGTGCCAGCAGTTACGCCGAGGACAGGGGGCTGGGCTACACCTTC.

In its sample, this clone is medium-sized. The rearrangement links TRBV5-1 to TRBJ2-2, with 11 bases that match TRBD2. The CDR3 covers 18 residues. Looked up from germline, CDR1 is SGHRS and CDR2 is YFSETQ. The trim removed 4 bases at V and 4 bases at J, leaving 12 bases unmatched. The CDR3: CASSANTGTSGRTGELFF. The CDR3 region has the DNA TGCGCCAGCAGCGCCAATACCGGGACTAGCGGTCGCACCGGGGAGCTGTTTTTT.

This clone was found once. V usage is TRBV5-1 and J usage is TRBJ2-7; 9 positions match TRBD1. Germline V gene lookup returns CDR1 SGHRS and CDR2 YFSETQ. This CDR3 spans 16 amino acids. Germline trimming cut 0 bases from V and 2 bases from J; bases unmatched to any gene: 6. CDR3 coding DNA: TGCGCCAGCAGCTTGGATGGGACAGGGAGGACCTACGAGCAGTACTTC. Translation gives CASSLDGTGRTYEQYF.

The V and J genes are TRBV5-1 and TRBJ2-1; TRBD1 agrees at 11 bases. Germline V gene data show CDR1 as SGHRS and CDR2 as YFSETQ. The CDR3 extends over 15 amino acids. After removal of 6 bases from V and 8 bases from J, the junction contained 10 bases not matched to a gene. The DNA for the CDR3 is TGCGCCAGCACCCGTGGGGACAGGGGGGGCGATGAGCAGTTCTTC. Protein product: CASTRGDRGGDEQFF. Full variable domain (rest looked up from reference TRBV5-1 and TRBJ2-1): KAGVTQTPRYLIKTRGQQVTLSCSPISGHRSVSWYQQTPGQGLQFLFEYFSETQRNKGNFPGRFSGRQFSNSRSEMNVSTLELGDSALYLCASTRGDRGGDEQFFGPGTRLTVL.

The chain links TRBV12-3 or TRBV12-4 to TRBJ2-7; 10 bases match TRBD2. Unmatched junction bases numbered 3, after V lost 0 bases and J lost 4 bases. The CDR3 has 15 amino acids. As DNA, the CDR3 is TGTGCCAGCAGTTTAGCGCTAGCGGGAGTATACGAGCAGTACTTC. Its protein product is CASSLALAGVYEQYF.

This clone turned up a few times. This rearrangement joins TRBV6-1 to TRBJ2-6; D is unresolved. Trimming pared 5 bases from V and 1 base from J, leaving 6 bases between. Looked up from germline, CDR1 is MNHNS and CDR2 is SASEGT. The CDR3 spans 14 residues. CDR3 loop: CASSRVSGANVLTF. CDR3 DNA sequence: TGTGCCAGCAGTCGAGTATCTGGGGCCAACGTCCTGACTTTC.